The 22 T cell receptor beta chains given below trace back to one sample, sequenced in a study of cytomegalovirus exposure and HLA in healthy donors. 13 Jbeta primers and 60 Vbeta primers were used for the PCR. Method: immunoSEQ multiplex PCR; TCRdb's copy keeps in-frame clones and lacks some. Altogether 95,000 to 100,000 clones are present, roughly three quarters being singletons, with the ten largest covering about 4.3%. Sequencing was done on a sample of PBMCs. These receptor sequences come from a man aged 35-49 years in good health and CMV-seronegative.

This clone has just a few counts. The chain links TRBV7-2 to TRBJ2-1; 8 bases line up with TRBD2. V gave up 1 base and J gave up 6 bases; unmatched junction bases: 8. This CDR3 has 16 residues. Germline CDR1 reads SGHTA; CDR2 reads FQGNSA. The CDR3 bases are TGTGCCAGCAGCTTAGAAAGAGGGACTAGAAGCAATGAGCAGTTCTTC. This encodes CASSLERGTRSNEQFF.

The chain has TRBV28 and TRBJ1-4, with D perhaps TRBD1 (6 bases). Trimming shortened V by 5 bases and J by 13 bases, and 14 bases separated the two germline ends. Germline CDR1 and CDR2: MDHEN and SYDVKM. CDR3 length: 12 amino acids. The DNA of the CDR3 is TGTGCCAGCAGTGCCCCCCGAGGGGGACTGTTTTTT. As protein: CASSAPRGGLFF.

The chain combines TRBV4-1 with TRBJ1-2; D may be TRBD1 (5 bases). The V end was cut by 4 bases, the J end by 11 bases, with 26 bases between. Germline V CDR1 and CDR2: MGHRA, YSYEKL. The CDR3 runs to 16 residues. The CDR3 here is CASSPSTGGHPMGYTF. The CDR3 DNA is TGCGCCAGCAGCCCGAGTACCGGGGGTCATCCCATGGGGTACACCTTC.

The chain combines TRBV6-1 with TRBJ1-1, with unresolved D. Per the germline V gene, CDR1 is MNHNS and CDR2 is SASEGT. Deletions cut 2 bases from V and 4 bases from J, with 11 bases between. There are 14 residues in the CDR3. The CDR3 loop is CASSERPRGTEAFF. In DNA, the CDR3 is TGTGCCAGCAGTGAACGGCCGAGAGGCACTGAAGCTTTCTTT.

The rearrangement joins TRBV27 to TRBJ1-2; possibly TRBD1 for D (5 bases). Germline CDR1 and CDR2: MNHEY and SMNVEV (reference sequence). The CDR3 runs 13 residues. Trimming shortened V by 2 bases and J by 7 bases, and 11 bases separated the two germline ends. As DNA, the CDR3 is TGTGCCAGCAGTTTAAATGGGGGGGGTGGCTACACCTTC. It specifies CASSLNGGGGYTF.

V gene TRBV28 combines with J gene TRBJ2-2; 15 positions agree with TRBD2. CDR3 size: 18 residues. V trimming: 6 bases; J trimming: 6 bases; junction bases outside the gene matches: 11. Germline CDR1 and CDR2: MDHEN and SYDVKM. In nucleotides, the CDR3 is TGTGCCAGCAGCTCCTGGACTAGCGGGGGGGCTGTGTCCGGGGAGCTGTTTTTT. This translates into CASSSWTSGGAVSGELFF.

This clone was detected only a few times. The V gene is TRBV19, the J gene TRBJ2-6, with D perhaps TRBD1 (6 bases). This CDR3 has 15 amino acids. Trimming removed 3 bases from V and 2 bases from J, with 8 bases in between. In germline, CDR1 is LNHDA, CDR2 SQIVND (reference sequence). CDR3 sequence: CASSIEGAGANVLTF. CDR3 nucleotide sequence: TGTGCCAGTAGTATTGAGGGGGCTGGGGCCAACGTCCTGACTTTC.

This rearrangement joins TRBV7-2 to TRBJ1-2; D unresolved. The CDR3 runs to 14 residues. Deletions cut 5 bases from V and 5 bases from J, with 15 bases between. Germline V CDR1 and CDR2: SGHTA, FQGNSA. The CDR3 nucleotides are TGTGCCAGCAGCACCCAACAGAATTCGTATGGCTACACCTTC. It specifies CASSTQQNSYGYTF.

This chain links TRBV2 with TRBJ2-5; TRBD2 matches at 9 bases. Germline CDR1 SNHLY, CDR2 FYNNEI. The trim removed 1 base at V and 5 bases at J, leaving 5 bases unmatched. The CDR3 has 15 residues. The CDR3 nucleotides read TGTGCCAGCAGTGAAGGGGCGGGGGGGCGGGAGACCCAGTACTTC. Translating it yields CASSEGAGGRETQYF.

The genes are TRBV7-2 and TRBJ2-7; 9 nucleotides align to TRBD1. Germline V gene data show CDR1 as SGHTA and CDR2 as FQGNSA. This CDR3 is built from 14 residues. The J segment lost 4 bases and the V segment lost 1 base, leaving 2 bases of the junction unmatched. In DNA form, the CDR3 reads TGTGCCAGCAGCTTAGGGGGACAGGGTTACGAGCAGTACTTC. Translated: CASSLGGQGYEQYF.

The chain has TRBV5-4 and TRBJ2-5; the match to TRBD1 covers 12 bases. The V and J ends lost 3 bases and 0 bases, in that order; junction bases with no gene match: 6. Germline values: CDR1 SGHNT, CDR2 YYREEE (reference sequence). The CDR3 consists of 17 residues. The CDR3 DNA reads TGTGCCAGCAGCTCCGGGACAGGGGGCCTGTACCAAGAGACCCAGTACTTC. Its protein product is CASSSGTGGLYQETQYF.

J is TRBJ1-1 and V is TRBV6-1, with TRBD1 matching 8 bases. CDR1 MNHNS and CDR2 SASEGT come from the germline V gene. The CDR3 loop spans 14 amino acids. J was trimmed by 3 bases and V by 4 bases; bases with no gene match: 4. The CDR3 region has the DNA TGTGCCAGCAGTGGGGGCAGGGGGCACACTGAAGCTTTCTTT. Protein product: CASSGGRGHTEAFF.

Notes on this clone: The junction departs from germline at one end; a sequencing error may be responsible. V and J are TRBV9 and TRBJ2-1; D might be TRBD1 (5 bases). In germline, CDR1 is SGDLS, CDR2 YYNGEE. The CDR3 is 17 residues long. The CDR3 loop is CAGSVSRAPLIYNEQFF. The CDR3 bases are TGTGCCGGCAGCGTCTCCAGGGCCCCTCTTATCTACAATGAGCAGTTCTTC.

The chain couples TRBV5-6 to TRBJ2-2; the match to TRBD1 covers 7 bases. V was pared by 1 base and J by 4 bases, with 4 bases of the junction left unmatched. Germline V gene data show CDR1 as SGHDT and CDR2 as YYEEEE. The CDR3 is made up of 15 amino acids. The CDR3 DNA reads as TGTGCCAGCAGCTTGAGGGGGCCGGGCACCGGGGAGCTGTTTTTT. Its protein is CASSLRGPGTGELFF.

CDR3 coding DNA: TGTGCCAGTAGGGGAGGTCAGGGAAGTAGTTCACCCCTCCACTTT. Its translation: CASRGGQGSSSPLHF. The V gene is TRBV19, the J gene TRBJ1-6; possibly TRBD1 for D (5 bases). The CDR3 spans 15 residues. The V gene lost 6 bases and the J gene lost 9 bases, with 18 bases spanning the gap. Germline CDR1 and CDR2: LNHDA and SQIVND (reference sequence).

J is TRBJ2-2 and V is TRBV5-1; 10 bases line up with TRBD1. The V segment lost 4 bases and the J segment 5 bases; nucleotides outside the gene matches: 8. In germline, CDR1 is SGHRS, CDR2 YFSETQ. The CDR3 consists of 16 residues. As DNA, the CDR3 is TGCGCCAGCAGCGGCCCGGGACAGGGGCCGACCGGGGAGCTGTTTTTT. Its protein product is CASSGPGQGPTGELFF.

V gene TRBV7-9 combines with J gene TRBJ2-5, with a possible D match to TRBD1 (6 bases). The CDR3 spans 16 residues. V was clipped by 5 bases and J by 2 bases, with 18 bases between them. CDR1 SEHNR and CDR2 FQNEAQ come from the germline V gene (reference sequence). The CDR3 loop is CASSPSTGTTQETQYF. CDR3 DNA sequence: TGTGCCAGCAGCCCTAGCACCGGGACAACGCAAGAGACCCAGTACTTC.

The chain uses TRBV4-3 and TRBJ1-6; D unresolved. The CDR3 length is 12 residues. Germline loops: CDR1 LGHNA, CDR2 YSLEER. Deletions cut 4 bases from V and 9 bases from J, with 7 bases between. DNA for the CDR3: TGCGCCAGCAGCCGCAACTTTTCACCCCTCCACTTT. It specifies CASSRNFSPLHF.

V and J are TRBV19 and TRBJ1-2; D call uncertain. The CDR3 runs to 11 residues. Germline V gene sequence: CDR1 LNHDA, CDR2 SQIVND (reference sequence). The V and J ends lost 4 bases and 4 bases respectively, with 4 bases between them. The DNA of the CDR3 is TGTGCCAGTAGTAAACTCTATGGCTACACCTTC. As protein: CASSKLYGYTF.

J is TRBJ2-7 and V is TRBV7-9, with 8 bases lining up with TRBD2. The CDR3 sequence is 14 residues long. Germline CDR1 and CDR2: SEHNR and FQNEAQ (reference sequence). V lost 1 base and J lost 5; bases outside the gene matches: 4. The CDR3 sequence is CASSLVLAANEQYF. In DNA form, the CDR3 reads TGTGCCAGCAGCTTAGTACTAGCGGCTAACGAGCAGTACTTC.

The table lists this clone with a few counts. The V gene is TRBV7-9, the J gene TRBJ1-5, with a weak D call TRBD1 (6 bases). The germline V gene encodes CDR1 SEHNR and CDR2 FQNEAQ (reference sequence). This CDR3 has 16 amino acids. Trimming stripped 5 bases from V and 2 bases from J, with 16 bases between. The CDR3 sequence: CASSLQGSGGNQPQHF. In DNA, the CDR3 is TGTGCCAGCAGCCTCCAAGGGTCAGGGGGCAATCAGCCCCAGCATTTT.

The chain has TRBV19 and TRBJ1-5; 8 bases agree with TRBD1. J lost 3 bases, V lost 10 bases, and 5 bases had no gene match. The CDR3 is made up of 13 amino acids. Germline CDR1 is LNHDA and CDR2 is SQIVND (reference sequence). The CDR3 bases are TGTGCCACCAGACAGGGGCTCAATCAGCCCCAGCATTTT. Protein sequence: CATRQGLNQPQHF.